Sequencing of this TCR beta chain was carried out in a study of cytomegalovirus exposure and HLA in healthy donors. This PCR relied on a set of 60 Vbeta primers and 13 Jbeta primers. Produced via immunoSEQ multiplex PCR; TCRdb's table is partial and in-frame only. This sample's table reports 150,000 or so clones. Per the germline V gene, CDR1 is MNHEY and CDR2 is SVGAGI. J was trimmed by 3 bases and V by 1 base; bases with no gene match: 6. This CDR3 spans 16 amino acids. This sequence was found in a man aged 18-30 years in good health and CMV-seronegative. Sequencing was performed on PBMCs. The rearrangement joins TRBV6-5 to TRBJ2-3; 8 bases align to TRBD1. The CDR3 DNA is TGTGCCAGCAGTTACTTGACAGGGGTAGCGACAGATACGCAGTATTTT. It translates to CASSYLTGVATDTQYF.